These T cell receptor beta chains were read from a single sample in a study of PD-L1 blockade in urothelial cancer. Measured with immunoSEQ multiplex PCR; TCRdb has only the in-frame clones, and not every one. The sample shows tens of thousands of clones, around 83% of them seen only once. The sample consisted of PBMCs, taken around atezolizumab (anti-PD-L1) treatment. These receptors came from a woman aged 70 to 79 with urothelial cancer. Each CDR3 is given without its conserved first and last residue.

v_gene,CDR3aa
TRBV19,ASGSHDSYEQY
TRBV7-9,ASSLWGRQGTTGELF
TRBV4-1,ASSQGRGQETQY
TRBV28,ASSPNRGGNQPQH
TRBV19,ASSPNGLRSGANVLT
TRBV7-2,ASSLFIGEGQPQH
TRBV5-1,ASSLGTGTQPQH
TRBV9,ASSIQDRVTNYGYT
TRBV6-6,ASSYRVLEKLF
TRBV7-6,ASSSQQSGELF
TRBV5-1,ASSSLGGNTEAF
TRBV7-2,ASSLAGPSVPAYEQY
TRBV2,ASRVGGGPVRTPNEKLF
TRBV7-9,ASSLGLAGGEETQY
TRBV28,ASSRRAGLNYGYT
TRBV19,ASSMISPQGKAEAF
TRBV11-2,ASSLAQGSEQY
TRBV5-1,ASSAPGWEAF
TRBV28,ASRVPRHRGWHYEQY
TRBV6-5,ASSSNRDRADTEAF
TRBV5-1,ASSLDGASAGNTIY
TRBV5-1,ASSPPQTPPGNNEQF
TRBV5-6,ASSFRQAEAF
TRBV11-2,ASSLDLNYGYT
TRBV10-3,AISDSGTGAYGYT
TRBV11-3,ASSLGPGEIYEQY
TRBV7-9,ASFQLAGESNEQF
TRBV30,AWSVPTFPNTGELF